Listed here is a single T cell receptor (beta chain). The antigen is not known. The source of the sample is a study of shared clonotypes between healthy human individuals. Study background: The donors, a couple of women and a few men, were aged 18 to 49. Whole-study results and caveats: Between a handful of donors, naive CD4 clonotypes were shared at a level of around 5.1%.

Generated by immunoSEQ multiplex PCR, the TCRdb table keeps only in-frame clones and is missing some. The sample consists of around 1,000,000 clones, 60% to 85% of them appearing once. V shed 5 bases, J shed 6 bases, and the junction held 9 bases outside the gene matches. CDR3 size: 15 residues. CDR1 and CDR2 (germline): SGHRS, YFSETQ. The chain employs TRBV5-1 and TRBJ2-1; 9 positions agree with TRBD2. This sequence originates from a man aged 18 to 29 in good health. Some clones in this sample may be carry-over from other donors' samples. Source material: memory CD4+ T cells from PBMCs. Subset reported: CD45RA-negative fraction. CDR3 coding DNA: TGCGCCAGCAGTCCTACCGGGACTAGCAGCAATGAGCAGTTCTTC. As protein: CASSPTGTSSNEQFF.